The subject of this entry is one T cell receptor beta chain. Original analysis: Amplification of reference gene primers provided the estimated nucleated cell counts. Clones were read by immunoSEQ multiplex PCR, and TCRdb kept only the in-frame ones, dropping some. V, J and clone size are taken as reported in that table, and D and trimming were inferred from the DNA itself. The sample includes a few hundred thousand clones, approximately 86% of them seen just once. The entry originates in a study of blood T cell repertoires in COVID-19. Study overall: Donors in the United States, Italy and Spain gave samples during acute or convalescent COVID-19. T cells, B-cell-depleted T cells, or PBMCs provided the cDNA or gDNA that served as material.

Germline V gene sequence: CDR1 MDHEN, CDR2 SYDVKM. The CDR3 runs to 16 residues. V shed 3 bases, J shed 5 bases, and the junction held 10 bases outside the gene matches. Sequencing was done on a sample of peripheral blood. The source of this sequence is a human donor in a cohort sampled during active COVID-19. The chain has TRBV28 and TRBJ2-7, with 10 bases aligning to TRBD1. CDR3 amino acids: CASSFRLRQGANEQYF. The CDR3 region has the DNA TGTGCCAGCAGTTTCCGTTTGAGACAGGGGGCAAACGAGCAGTACTTC.